This TCR beta chain was sequenced during a study of Ad26.COV2.S vaccination and SARS-CoV-2 variants. Study overall: Ad26.COV2.S given intramuscularly, once or twice 56 days apart.

Sequenced by immunoSEQ multiplex PCR; TCRdb stores in-frame clones only, minus some. The sample holds about 410,000 clones, less than 90% seen once. Treatment here: roughly 18 received Ad26.COV2.S at low or high dose, single or two shots; a few received placebo; per-sample allocation not given. The study sampled participants on day 63 after the first vaccine or placebo injection. Donation was by an adult aged 18-55 years who was in Boston. Trimming left V 2 bases short and J 5 bases short, with 13 bases between. Germline CDR1 reads MNHEY; CDR2 reads SVGEGT. The CDR3 covers 14 residues. This rearrangement joins TRBV6-2 or TRBV6-3 to TRBJ2-7; D not certain. This specimen was peripheral blood, taken in a trial of Ad26.COV2.S vaccine versus placebo. The source is a person aged 18-60 years who received the Ad26.COV2.S COVID-19 vaccine or a placebo. In DNA, the CDR3 is TGTGCCAGCAGTTACGGGCGGCAGTCCCACGAGCAGTACTTC. Its translation is CASSYGRQSHEQYF.